This T cell receptor (beta chain) was profiled in a study of shared clonotypes between healthy human individuals. Authors' processing steps: ImmunoSEQ only sent back junction sequences with no quality scores, so filtering was done differently. The method was immunoSEQ multiplex PCR; TCRdb's version includes in-frame clones alone and lacks a portion of them. The V and J calls and clone size come from that table; D and trimming were worked out from the DNA. The sample includes about 640,000 clones, less than 80% of them seen just once. Remarks on this clone: What it binds is unknown.

Healthy HIV-negative adults with no recent acute infections or vaccinations were recruited as donors. CD4+ cells were split into CD45RA+ naive and CD45RA-negative memory subsets. With 6 bases clipped from V and 4 bases from J, the junction kept 6 bases outside the gene matches. Germline CDR1 and CDR2: SNHLY and FYNNEI. CDR3 length: 15 residues. General study findings and limits: Memory subsets had estimated richness that was generally smaller than that of naive subsets.

The sample was memory CD4+ T cells sorted from blood. Indicated subset: CD45RA-negative fraction. V gene TRBV2 combines with J gene TRBJ2-5; TRBD2 matches at 12 bases. The TCR originated in a woman in her 30s in good health. CDR3 amino acids: CASSMTSGRRETQYF. The CDR3 nucleotides read TGTGCCAGCAGCATGACTAGCGGGAGACGAGAGACCCAGTACTTC.